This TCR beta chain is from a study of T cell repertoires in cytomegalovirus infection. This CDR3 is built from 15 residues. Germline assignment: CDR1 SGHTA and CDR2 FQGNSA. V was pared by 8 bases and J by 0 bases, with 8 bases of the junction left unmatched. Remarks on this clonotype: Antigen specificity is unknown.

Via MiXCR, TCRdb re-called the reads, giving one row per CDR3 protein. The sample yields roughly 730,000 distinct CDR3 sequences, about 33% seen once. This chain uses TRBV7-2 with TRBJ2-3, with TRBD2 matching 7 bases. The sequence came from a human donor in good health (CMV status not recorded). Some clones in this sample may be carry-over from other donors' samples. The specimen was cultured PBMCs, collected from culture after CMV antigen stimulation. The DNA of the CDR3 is TGTGCCAGCTGCTCCACTAGCGTTAGCACAGATACGCAGTATTTT. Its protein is CASCSTSVSTDTQYF.